These T cell receptor beta chains were read from a single sample in a study of blood T cell repertoires in COVID-19. Assay: immunoSEQ multiplex PCR; the TCRdb copy retains only in-frame clones and omits some. The sample lists more than 400,000 clones; approximately 85% were seen once. Sequences were obtained from peripheral blood. The receptors shown here come from a human donor in a cohort sampled during active COVID-19. Both conserved end residues are part of each CDR3.

TRBV24-1,TRBJ2-4,CATSDFDRLAKNIQYF
TRBV7-9,TRBJ1-4,CASSSGDRVNEKLFF
TRBV2,TRBJ2-5,CASSEPRARGGETQYF
TRBV6-5,TRBJ2-7,CASTGGRAYEQYF
TRBV7-3,TRBJ2-1,CASSLTAGGSSKFF
TRBV6-5,TRBJ1-5,CASRNTRGSNQPQHF
TRBV11-2,TRBJ1-2,CASATGSGYTF
TRBV5-1,TRBJ2-7,CASSLFGGSYEQYF
TRBV5-1,TRBJ1-1,CASSLTGVKGTEAFF
TRBV19,TRBJ1-1,CASSIYSLMNTEAFF
TRBV5-1,TRBJ2-1,CASSLDSSYNEQFF
TRBV7-2,TRBJ1-2,CASSQNNYGYTF
TRBV7-2,TRBJ2-7,CASSLRTGEGIEQYF
TRBV7-3,TRBJ2-1,CASRVAASYNEQFF
TRBV7-2,TRBJ2-1,CASSLSGTSSRSSYNEQFF
TRBV9,TRBJ2-1,CASTLGQGGIHREQFF
TRBV5-5,TRBJ2-2,CASSLAVGANTGELFF
TRBV7-9,TRBJ1-1,CASSLAEFTEAFF
TRBV5-1,TRBJ2-5,CASSLVQIAQETQYF
TRBV27,TRBJ1-2,CASSLAESYGYTF
TRBV5-1,TRBJ2-3,CASSFSPSGMGGADTQYF
TRBV2,TRBJ2-7,CASRPGLGPLEQYF
TRBV6-5,TRBJ2-7,CATRSGGSYEQYF
TRBV5-1,TRBJ2-3,CASSSGTSGRTDTQYF
TRBV6-1,TRBJ1-2,CASSAVQMIANYGYTF
TRBV30,TRBJ1-3,CAWITGSTTNTIYF
TRBV9,TRBJ1-5,CASSVAGGQPQHF
TRBV28,TRBJ2-7,CASSSRTPLYEQYF
TRBV30,TRBJ1-5,CAWSGGSNQPQHF
TRBV4-3,TRBJ2-2,CASSTTGTPLTGELFF
TRBV19,TRBJ2-5,CASSKTSGRAPGETQYF
TRBV5-4,TRBJ2-2,CASSLSLALTGELFF
TRBV3-1/TRBV3-2,TRBJ1-2,CASSQVDRGYTF
TRBV7-9,TRBJ1-4,CASSLTRGVPNEKLFF
TRBV5-1,TRBJ2-1,CASSSGQSSYNEQFF
TRBV5-3,TRBJ2-5,CARSLPLAGGPWETQYF
TRBV7-6,TRBJ1-5,CASSLAGYSFSRGSNQPQHF
TRBV11-2,TRBJ1-1,CASSTGLGVDTEAFF
TRBV5-5,TRBJ2-3,CASSFRGPDTQYF
TRBV2,TRBJ1-5,CASSDFRYSNQPQHF
TRBV19,TRBJ1-2,CASSPTGYGYTF
TRBV3-1/TRBV3-2,TRBJ2-3,CASRPGLATDTQYF
TRBV30,TRBJ2-2,CAWSVLAANTGELFF
TRBV27,TRBJ1-4,CASTSPGQSNEKLFF
TRBV27,TRBJ1-2,CASRNRGISHYSNYGYTF
TRBV6-2/TRBV6-3,TRBJ1-1,CASSPGRARTEAFF
TRBV19,TRBJ1-2,CASSLDRDLIYGYTF
TRBV3-1/TRBV3-2,TRBJ2-4,CASSHTLAGGKNIQYF
TRBV30,TRBJ1-6,CAWSRPGTAVGSPLHF
TRBV27,TRBJ2-7,CASRGQGKSYEQYF
TRBV27,TRBJ2-1,CASSLGQNEQFF
TRBV11-2,TRBJ2-4,CASSPTRDSKNIQYF
TRBV4-2,TRBJ1-5,CASSQDLGGQGNQPQHF
TRBV15,TRBJ2-5,CATSRDSETQYF
TRBV2,TRBJ2-2,CASRGGLRSTGELFF
TRBV5-1,TRBJ1-1,CASSLVGPRRNTEAFF
TRBV9,TRBJ1-1,CASSVGAGPNLNTEAFF
TRBV5-1,TRBJ1-1,CASSLAFAGTEAFF
TRBV3-1/TRBV3-2,TRBJ1-6,CASSLWGGQKNSPLHF